Described below is a single T cell receptor beta chain sequence and its context. Its specificity is not known. This entry belongs to a study of PD-L1 blockade in urothelial cancer. General study results and limits: Where pretreatment blood TCR clonality fell below the median, better survival was predicted.

Sequencing used immunoSEQ multiplex PCR; TCRdb keeps in-frame clones, though not all of them. The sample shows 90,000 to 120,000 clones, about 90% of them seen only once. Material: PBMCs, obtained around atezolizumab (anti-PD-L1) treatment. The sequence was obtained from a woman over 75 with urothelial cancer.

The CDR3 nucleotides read TGTGCCAGCAGACGAGGACAGATGAACACCGGGGAGCTGTTTTTT. It yields the protein CASRRGQMNTGELFF. V is TRBV6-6 and J is TRBJ2-2; TRBD1 is a possible D gene (6 bases). Trimming removed 6 bases at V and 1 base at J, with 12 bases between. The CDR3 sequence is 15 residues long. Germline V gives CDR1 MNHNY, CDR2 SVGAGI (reference sequence).